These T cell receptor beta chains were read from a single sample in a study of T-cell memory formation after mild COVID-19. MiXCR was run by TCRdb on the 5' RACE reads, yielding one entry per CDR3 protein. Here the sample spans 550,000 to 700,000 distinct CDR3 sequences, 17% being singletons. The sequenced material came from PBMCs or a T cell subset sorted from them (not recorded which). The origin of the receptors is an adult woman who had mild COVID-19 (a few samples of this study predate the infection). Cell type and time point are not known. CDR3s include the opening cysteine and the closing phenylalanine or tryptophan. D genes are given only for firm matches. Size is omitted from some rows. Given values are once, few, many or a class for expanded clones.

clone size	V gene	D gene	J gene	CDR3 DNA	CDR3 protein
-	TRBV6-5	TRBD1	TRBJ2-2	TGTGCCAGCAGTTACGCAGGGGGAGTGGCCGGGGAGCTGTTTTTT	CASSYAGGVAGELFF
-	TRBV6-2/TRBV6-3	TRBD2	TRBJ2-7	TGTGCCAGCAGTTACCCTACCGGGACTAGCGGGGAAGCCTACGAGCAGTACTTC	CASSYPTGTSGEAYEQYF
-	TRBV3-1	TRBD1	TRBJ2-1	TGTGCCAGCAGCCTCCCCCCCCGGACAGGGCTAAGCTCCTACAATGAGCAGTTCTTC	CASSLPPRTGLSSYNEQFF
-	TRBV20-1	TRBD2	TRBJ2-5	TGCAGTGCTAGCACGCGACTAGCGGGGGGGTGGGCCCAGTACTTC	CSASTRLAGGWAQYF
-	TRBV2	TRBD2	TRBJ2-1	TGTGCCAGCAGTGGAAGGCGGGGGGGCCCGGTCAATGAGCAGTTCTTC	CASSGRRGGPVNEQFF
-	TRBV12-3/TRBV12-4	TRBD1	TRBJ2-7	TGTGCCAGCAGTATGGGACAGCCGGACTCCTACGAGCAGTACTTC	CASSMGQPDSYEQYF
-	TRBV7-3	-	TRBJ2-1	TGTGCCAGCAGCCTTATCGGAGTAGTCCCCTACAATGAGCAGTTCTTC	CASSLIGVVPYNEQFF
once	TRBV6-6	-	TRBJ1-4	TGTGCCAGCAGTCAACAAACCGGGACCATGGAAAAACTGTTTTTT	CASSQQTGTMEKLFF
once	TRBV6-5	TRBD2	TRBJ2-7	TGTGCCAGCAGTCTAGCGGGAGGGGGTGACTACGAGCAGTACTTC	CASSLAGGGDYEQYF
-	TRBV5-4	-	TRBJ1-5	TGTGCCAGCAGCTTGGGCTGGGATCAGCCCCAGCATTTT	CASSLGWDQPQHF
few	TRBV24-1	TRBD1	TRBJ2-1	TGTGCCACCAGTGAGACCGACAGGGGAGCCAATGAGCAGTTCTTC	CATSETDRGANEQFF
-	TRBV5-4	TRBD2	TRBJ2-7	TGTGCCAGCAGTGAACGACTAGCGGCAACGGGGGAGCAGTACTTC	CASSERLAATGEQYF
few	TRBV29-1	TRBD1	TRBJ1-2	TGCAGCGATCGGGACAGGGAGAACTATGGCTACACCTTC	CSDRDRENYGYTF
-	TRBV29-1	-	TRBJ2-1	TGCAGCGTTCAGGATGAGCAGTTCTTC	CSVQDEQFF
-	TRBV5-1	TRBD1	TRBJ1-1	TGCGCCAGCAGCTCTTATAGGACAGGTGAAGCTTTCTTT	CASSSYRTGEAFF
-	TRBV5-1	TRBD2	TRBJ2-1	TGCGCCAGCAGCTTATTAGCGGGAGGCGGGCACAATGAGCAGTTCTTC	CASSLLAGGGHNEQFF
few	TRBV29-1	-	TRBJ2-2	TGCAGCGGAAATACAGGGGGGGGAACCGGGGAGCTGTTTTTT	CSGNTGGGTGELFF
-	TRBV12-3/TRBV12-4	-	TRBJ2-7	TGTGCCAGCAGTTTACAGAGCAAGTACGAGCAGTACTTC	CASSLQSKYEQYF
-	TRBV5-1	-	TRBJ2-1	TGCGCCAGCAGCTCCCATCTCCCTCAAATCAATTCTAGGGGGGGTTACAATGAGCAGTTCTTC	CASSSHLPQINSRGGYNEQFF
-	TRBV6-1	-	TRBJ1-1	TGTGCCAGCAGTGAAGGACATTCGAACACTGAAGCTTTCTTT	CASSEGHSNTEAFF
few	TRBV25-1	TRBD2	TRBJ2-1	TGTGCCAGCAGTGAATTTAGCGGGCACAATGAGCAGTTCTTC	CASSEFSGHNEQFF
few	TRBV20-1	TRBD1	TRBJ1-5	TGCAGTGCTACCGACAGGGGAAATCAGCCCCAGCATTTT	CSATDRGNQPQHF
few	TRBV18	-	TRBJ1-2	TGTGCCAGCTCACTAACGACACAGACCTCTGGGGGCTACACCTTC	CASSLTTQTSGGYTF
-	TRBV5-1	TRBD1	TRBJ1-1	TGCGCCAGCAGCATAGGACAGGAGAACACTGAAGCTTTCTTT	CASSIGQENTEAFF
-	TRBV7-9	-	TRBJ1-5	TGTGCCAGCAGCTCGACCGGGGTCGGGGGCCAGCCCCAGCATTTT	CASSSTGVGGQPQHF
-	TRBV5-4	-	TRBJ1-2	TGTGCCAGCAGAACTGGGGGGGGTGGCTACACCTTC	CASRTGGGGYTF
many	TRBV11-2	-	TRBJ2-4	TGTGCCAGCAGCTTGGAGAGCAAAAACATTCAGTACTTC	CASSLESKNIQYF
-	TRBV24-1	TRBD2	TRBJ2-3	TGTGCCACCAGTGATTTCGGACTAGCGGGTGTTAGCACAGATACGCAGTATTTT	CATSDFGLAGVSTDTQYF
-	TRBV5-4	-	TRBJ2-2	TGTGCCGGGGGGTCGAACACCGGGGAGCTGTTTTTT	CAGGSNTGELFF
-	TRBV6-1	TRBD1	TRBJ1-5	TGTGCCAGCAGTGAAGGCAGGGGGCAGCCCCATCATTTT	CASSEGRGQPHHF
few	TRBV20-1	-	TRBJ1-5	TGCAGTGCTAGACCGTGGGGAGCGAGTCAGCCCCAGCATTTT	CSARPWGASQPQHF
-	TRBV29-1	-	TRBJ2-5	TGCAGCGTTGACGATCCCGCAGGGGTGGGAGAGACCCAGTACTTC	CSVDDPAGVGETQYF
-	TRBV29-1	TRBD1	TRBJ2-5	TGCAGCGTTGGGTGGCGGACAGGTCCCCAAGAGACCCAGTACTTC	CSVGWRTGPQETQYF
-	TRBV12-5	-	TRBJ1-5	TGTGCTAGTGGCTCATACGATAGCAATCAGCCCCAGCATTTT	CASGSYDSNQPQHF
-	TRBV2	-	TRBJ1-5	TGTGCCAGCAGTGGGGCGGGGAATAATCAGCCCCAGCATTTT	CASSGAGNNQPQHF
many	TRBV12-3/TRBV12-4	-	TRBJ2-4	TGTGCCAGCACCCCGGGACATTCTAAAACGAACATTCAGTACTTC	CASTPGHSKTNIQYF
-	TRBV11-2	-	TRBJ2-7	TGTGCCACCCGGGGAAGCGCGCGGATCTACGAGCAGTACTTC	CATRGSARIYEQYF
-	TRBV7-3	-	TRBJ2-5	TGTGCCAGCAGCTCGACCCGGAGGGGGCAAGAGACCCAGTACTTC	CASSSTRRGQETQYF
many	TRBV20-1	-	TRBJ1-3	TGCAGTGCTAGTAGACCTTACTCTGGAAACACCATATATTTT	CSASRPYSGNTIYF
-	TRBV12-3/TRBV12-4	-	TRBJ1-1	TGTGCCAGCAGCATCCTTACACCGAACACTGAAGCTTTCTTT	CASSILTPNTEAFF
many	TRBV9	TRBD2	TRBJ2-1	TGTGCCAGCAGCGTGGGCGGGGGGGGTAACAATGAGCAGTTCTTC	CASSVGGGGNNEQFF
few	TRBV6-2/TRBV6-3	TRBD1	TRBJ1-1	TGTGCCAGCACTCGCCGAACTAGGAGGGGGCTTGACACTGAAGCTTTCTTT	CASTRRTRRGLDTEAFF
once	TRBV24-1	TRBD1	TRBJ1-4	TGTGCCACCAGTGACCCGGGACAGGGGGCCGGTAATGAAAAACTGTTTTTT	CATSDPGQGAGNEKLFF
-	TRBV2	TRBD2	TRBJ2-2	TGTGCCAGCAGTGCCCTTAGCGGGGTTAACACCGGGGAGCTGTTTTTT	CASSALSGVNTGELFF
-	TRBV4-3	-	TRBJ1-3	TGCGCCAGCAGCCAAGGGGGGGCGTGGGGAAACACCATATATTTT	CASSQGGAWGNTIYF
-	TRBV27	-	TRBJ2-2	TGTGCCAGCAAGGTGGCCGGAGTCACCGGGGAGCTGTTTTTT	CASKVAGVTGELFF
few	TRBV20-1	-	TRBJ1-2	TGCAGTGCTAGAGATCGGGACGTATACTATGGCTACACCTTC	CSARDRDVYYGYTF
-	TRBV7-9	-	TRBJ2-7	TGTGCCAGCAGCTCCCCCGGGACCGCCTACGAGCAGTACTTC	CASSSPGTAYEQYF
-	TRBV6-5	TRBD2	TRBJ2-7	TGTGCCAGCAGTTACTCGATGGTAGCGGGAGAGTGGATTTCCTACGAGCAGTACTTC	CASSYSMVAGEWISYEQYF
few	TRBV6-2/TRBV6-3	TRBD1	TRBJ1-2	TGTGCCAGCAGTTACGCGGACAGGTATATCTACACCTTC	CASSYADRYIYTF
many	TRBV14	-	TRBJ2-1	TGTGCCAGCAGCCAAGTATCGCCGGGACCCTACAATGAGCAGTTCTTC	CASSQVSPGPYNEQFF
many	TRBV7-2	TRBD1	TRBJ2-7	TGTGCCAGCAGCTTGGCGGGGACAGGGTCGGCGCAGTACTTC	CASSLAGTGSAQYF
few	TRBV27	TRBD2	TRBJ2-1	TGTGCCAGCAGCCTCACGACCCTAGCGGACAATGAGCAGTTCTTC	CASSLTTLADNEQFF
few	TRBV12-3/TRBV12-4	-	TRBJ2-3	TGTGCCAGCAGTGTAGGTCCAAGCACAGATACGCAGTATTTT	CASSVGPSTDTQYF